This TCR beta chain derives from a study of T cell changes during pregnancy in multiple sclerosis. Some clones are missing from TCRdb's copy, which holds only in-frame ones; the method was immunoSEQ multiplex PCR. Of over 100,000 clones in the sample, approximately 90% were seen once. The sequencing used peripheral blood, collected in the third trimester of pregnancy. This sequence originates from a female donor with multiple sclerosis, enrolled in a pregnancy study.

The DNA for the CDR3 is TGTGCCAGCAGTTCCCTTAGCGGGAAGTCTCGCTGGGCGCAGTTCTTC. It translates to CASSSLSGKSRWAQFF. The V and J genes are TRBV6-5 and TRBJ2-1; TRBD2 matches 8 bases. CDR1 MNHEY and CDR2 SVGAGI come from the germline V gene. This CDR3 is built from 16 residues. Germline trimming cut 4 bases from V and 12 bases from J; bases unmatched to any gene: 17.